A selection of T cell receptor beta chains follows, all from one sample in a study of PD-1 blockade in classical Hodgkin lymphoma. The repertoire was sequenced with immunoSEQ multiplex PCR; TCRdb's copy has only in-frame clones and lacks some. The sample holds more than 40,000 clones; roughly 86% are singletons and the top ten take about 9%. The sequenced sample was peripheral blood mononuclear cells (PBMCs), obtained at baseline. The receptors shown here come from a human donor with classical Hodgkin lymphoma. Both conserved end residues are part of each CDR3. The order of the fields is CDR3 length, V gene, D gene, clone size, J gene, CDR3 DNA, CDR3 protein. D genes are given only for firm matches. The size field is filled for only some rows; it gives once, few, many or a size class.

15,TRBV2,NA,NA,TRBJ2-6,TGTGCCAGCGGATTAGGAGGCTCTGGGGCCAACGTCCTGACTTTC,CASGLGGSGANVLTF
16,TRBV5-1,NA,NA,TRBJ2-3,TGCGCCAGCAGCCAACAAGTTCAGGGGCGCACAGATACGCAGTATTTT,CASSQQVQGRTDTQYF
11,TRBV20-1,NA,NA,TRBJ1-4,TGCAGTGCTAGAGCTAATGAAAAACTGTTTTTT,CSARANEKLFF
18,TRBV7-9,NA,NA,TRBJ1-2,TGTGCCAGCAGCTTAGCGCTAACGAGCTCAGGGGCTAACTATGGCTACACCTTC,CASSLALTSSGANYGYTF
13,TRBV7-9,NA,NA,TRBJ2-4,TGTGCCAGCAGCTTAGCACAGGGAGGCATTCAGTACTTC,CASSLAQGGIQYF
15,TRBV7-9,TRBD1,NA,TRBJ1-1,TGTGCCAGCAGCTACGGGACAGCCCCGAGCACTGAAGCTTTCTTT,CASSYGTAPSTEAFF
11,TRBV5-4,NA,NA,TRBJ2-7,TGTGCCAGCAGCCAGCAGGGAGAGCAGTACTTC,CASSQQGEQYF
15,TRBV9,NA,NA,TRBJ1-2,TGTGCCAGCAGCGTAGTACCGGCCAGGGGAGGTGGCTACACCTTC,CASSVVPARGGGYTF
14,TRBV11-2,NA,NA,TRBJ1-4,TGTGCCAGCAGCATTCCGGGCCCGAAAGAAAAACTGTTTTTT,CASSIPGPKEKLFF
12,TRBV27,NA,NA,TRBJ1-5,TGTGCCAGCAGCCTCCAGGGGCAGCCCCAGCATTTT,CASSLQGQPQHF
19,TRBV4-3,TRBD1,NA,TRBJ1-3,TGCGCCAGCAGCCAAGGGTTAGGGACAGGGCTCATCTCTGGAAACACCATATATTTT,CASSQGLGTGLISGNTIYF
14,TRBV15,NA,NA,TRBJ2-7,TGTGCCACCGCAAAGGGGGGGAGCTCCTACGAGCAGTACTTC,CATAKGGSSYEQYF
17,TRBV9,TRBD1,NA,TRBJ1-4,TGTGCCAGCAGCACCCGGGACAGCGCTTTCTTAAATGAAAAACTGTTTTTT,CASSTRDSAFLNEKLFF
11,TRBV29-1,NA,NA,TRBJ2-7,TGCAGCGCTCAGGGTATCGGCGAGCAGTACTTC,CSAQGIGEQYF
16,TRBV4-2,TRBD2,NA,TRBJ2-1,TGTGCCAGCAGCCAAGAAATCGGGGGGGCCTCAAATGAGCAGTTCTTC,CASSQEIGGASNEQFF
16,TRBV6-4,NA,NA,TRBJ2-1,TGTGCCAGCAGTGTCTCACTAGCCCAACCCTACAATGAGCAGTTCTTC,CASSVSLAQPYNEQFF
15,TRBV7-2,NA,NA,TRBJ1-3,TGTGCCAGCAGCTTTATGACAGGTTCTGGAAACACCATATATTTT,CASSFMTGSGNTIYF
15,TRBV5-1,NA,few,TRBJ1-6,TGCGCCAGCAGCTTGGTGGGGGATAAGAATTCACCCCTCCACTTT,CASSLVGDKNSPLHF
15,TRBV9,TRBD2,few,TRBJ2-3,TGTGCCAGCAGCGGTAGCGGGAGGGGGGCAGATACGCAGTATTTT,CASSGSGRGADTQYF
15,TRBV4-3,NA,NA,TRBJ2-7,TGCGCCAGCAGCCAAGCGCGGGACTCGGCGAGAGAGCAGTACTTC,CASSQARDSAREQYF
16,TRBV5-8,NA,NA,TRBJ1-5,TGTGCCAGCAGCTTGGGGGCAGCATATAGCAATCAGCCCCAGCATTTT,CASSLGAAYSNQPQHF
14,TRBV28,TRBD2,NA,TRBJ2-7,TGTGCCAGCAGTCTAGCGGGAGCACTTGTCGAGCAGTACTTC,CASSLAGALVEQYF
18,TRBV11-2,TRBD2,NA,TRBJ2-2,TGTGCCAGCAGCCCGCAGCTCGCGGGAGCCTCGAACACCGGGGAGCTGTTTTTT,CASSPQLAGASNTGELFF
15,TRBV4-2,NA,NA,TRBJ2-2,TGTGCCAGCAGCCAAGAAGGGGGGAACACCGGGGAGCTGTTTTTT,CASSQEGGNTGELFF
10,TRBV28,NA,NA,TRBJ1-4,TGTGCCAGCTTGCATGAAAAACTGTTTTTT,CASLHEKLFF
14,TRBV6-5,NA,NA,TRBJ2-6,TGTGCCAGCAGTTGGACGGCTGGGGCCAACGTCCTGACTTTC,CASSWTAGANVLTF
15,TRBV6-1,NA,NA,TRBJ1-4,TGTGCCAGCAGTGAACAGCCCGTAACTAATGAAAAACTGTTTTTT,CASSEQPVTNEKLFF
16,TRBV7-3,TRBD2,NA,TRBJ2-2,TGTGCCAGCAGCCGATCGACTAGCGCTAACACCGGGGAGCTGTTTTTT,CASSRSTSANTGELFF
14,TRBV19,TRBD2,NA,TRBJ2-7,TGTGCCAGTAGTATAAGCGGGACCCATTACGAGCAGTACTTC,CASSISGTHYEQYF
16,TRBV28,TRBD2,NA,TRBJ2-5,TGTGCCAGCAGTTTAGTGGTAGCGGGGGACCAAGAGACCCAGTACTTC,CASSLVVAGDQETQYF
16,TRBV5-6,TRBD1,NA,TRBJ2-3,TGTGCCAGCAGCTTGGTTGGGACAGGGGTCACAGATACGCAGTATTTT,CASSLVGTGVTDTQYF
14,TRBV2,NA,NA,TRBJ1-2,TGTGCCAGCACGTGGGTGGGAGGGGCGCATGGCTACACCTTC,CASTWVGGAHGYTF
13,TRBV5-4,NA,NA,TRBJ2-1,TGTGCCAGCAGCTTGTTCGAGGGGAATGAGCAGTTCTTC,CASSLFEGNEQFF
11,TRBV29-1,NA,NA,TRBJ2-3,TGCAGCGCCGGAAACACAGATACGCAGTATTTT,CSAGNTDTQYF
12,TRBV7-2,NA,few,TRBJ1-2,TGTGCCAGCAGCTTAGTAATCTATGGCTACACCTTC,CASSLVIYGYTF
11,TRBV27,NA,NA,TRBJ2-7,TGTGCCAGCAGTTTAAAGGGACAGCAGTACTTC,CASSLKGQQYF
18,TRBV19,TRBD2,NA,TRBJ2-6,TGTGCCAGTAGTACATGGACTAGCGGGAGTGGTGGGGCCAACGTCCTGACTTTC,CASSTWTSGSGGANVLTF
16,TRBV28,TRBD2,NA,TRBJ2-3,TGTGCCAGCAGTCCGGGGACTAGCGGGAGGAGAGATACGCAGTATTTT,CASSPGTSGRRDTQYF
15,TRBV5-6,NA,NA,TRBJ2-7,TGTGCCAGCAGCTCGCTCAGGGCCGCCACCTACGAGCAGTACTTC,CASSSLRAATYEQYF
15,TRBV7-9,NA,NA,TRBJ2-1,TGTGCCAGCAGCTTAGATGGGTACAATAGCAATGAGCAGTTCTTC,CASSLDGYNSNEQFF